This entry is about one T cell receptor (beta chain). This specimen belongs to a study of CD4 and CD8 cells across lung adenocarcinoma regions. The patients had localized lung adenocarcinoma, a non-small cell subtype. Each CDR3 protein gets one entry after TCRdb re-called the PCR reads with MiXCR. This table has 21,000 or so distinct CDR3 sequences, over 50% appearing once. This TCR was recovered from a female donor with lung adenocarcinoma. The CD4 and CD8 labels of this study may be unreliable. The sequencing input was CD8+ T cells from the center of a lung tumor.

The CDR3 is CASGGRVQKTQYF. For the CDR3, the DNA is TGTGCCAGCGGAGGCCGTGTACAAAAGACTCAGTACTTC. V usage is TRBV27 and J usage is TRBJ2-4; weak D call: TRBD2 (5 bases). CDR3 length equals 13 residues. Trimming shortened V by 8 bases and J by 12 bases, and 20 bases separated the two germline ends. The germline CDR1 and CDR2 sequences are MNHEY and SMNVEV (reference sequence).